This T cell receptor beta chain derives from a study of T cell repertoires in cytomegalovirus infection. Study at large: Based on public TCR beta signatures, there were indications of CMV infection and of a matching HLA type.

The V and J ends lost 6 bases and 0 bases respectively, with 12 bases between them. The CDR3 is 15 residues long. Germline CDR1 reads MDHEN; CDR2 reads SYDVKM. Each CDR3 protein gets one entry after TCRdb re-called the reads with MiXCR. The sample has hundreds of thousands of distinct CDR3 sequences; about a third are singletons. Notes on the study in general: The cumulative frequency of public TCR beta families identified carriers of CMV plus the relevant HLA. Ex vivo responses were dominated by HLA-C-restricted CMV-specific TCR beta clonotypes.

This clonotype was detected a few times. Its target is not known. The sequencing sample was made of PBMCs. This receptor was identified in a human donor in good health (CMV status not recorded). Some clones in this sample may be carry-over from other donors' samples. This chain links TRBV28 with TRBJ1-3, with D possibly TRBD1 on 5 matching bases. CDR3 residues: CASSRRVGSGNTIYF. The CDR3 DNA sequence: TGTGCCAGCAGCCGCAGGGTCGGCTCTGGAAACACCATATATTTT.